This TCR beta chain was profiled in a study of tumor and adjacent non-tumor tissue in lung cancer. On this clonotype itself: The germline gene is not matched at one end of the junction; a read error may be the cause.

A modified ARM-PCR protocol with three rounds of nested PCR amplified TCRbeta. TCRdb reprocessed the multiplex PCR reads via MiXCR and lists one record per CDR3 protein. The data contain roughly 200,000 distinct CDR3 sequences, about 71% of them singletons. RNA was extracted from bulk tissue without any cell sorting. Input material: lung tumor tissue. This TCR was sampled from a man between 60 and 75 years old with non-small cell lung cancer.

The CDR3 protein is CASSLDPGGQFKKSDYGCTF. The DNA for the CDR3 is TGTGCCAGCAGCTTAGATCCAGGGGGACAGTTCAAAAAATCTGATTATGGCTGCACCTTC. The chain links TRBV11-2 to TRBJ1-2; 7 positions match TRBD1. Looked up from germline, CDR1 is SGHAT and CDR2 is FQNNGV. This CDR3 is 20 amino acids long.